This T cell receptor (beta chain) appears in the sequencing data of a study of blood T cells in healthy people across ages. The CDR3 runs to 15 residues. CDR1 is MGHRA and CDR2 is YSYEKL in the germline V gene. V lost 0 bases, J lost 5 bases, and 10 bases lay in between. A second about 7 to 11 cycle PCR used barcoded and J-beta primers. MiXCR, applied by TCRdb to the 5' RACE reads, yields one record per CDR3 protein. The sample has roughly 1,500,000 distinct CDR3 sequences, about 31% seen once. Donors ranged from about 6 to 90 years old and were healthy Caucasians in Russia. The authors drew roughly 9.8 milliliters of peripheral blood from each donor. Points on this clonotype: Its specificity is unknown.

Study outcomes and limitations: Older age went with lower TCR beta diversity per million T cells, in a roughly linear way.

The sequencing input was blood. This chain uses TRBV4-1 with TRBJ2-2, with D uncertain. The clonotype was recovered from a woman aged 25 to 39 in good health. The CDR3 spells CASSQDRTQTGELFF. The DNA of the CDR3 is TGCGCCAGCAGCCAAGATAGAACGCAGACCGGGGAGCTGTTTTTT.